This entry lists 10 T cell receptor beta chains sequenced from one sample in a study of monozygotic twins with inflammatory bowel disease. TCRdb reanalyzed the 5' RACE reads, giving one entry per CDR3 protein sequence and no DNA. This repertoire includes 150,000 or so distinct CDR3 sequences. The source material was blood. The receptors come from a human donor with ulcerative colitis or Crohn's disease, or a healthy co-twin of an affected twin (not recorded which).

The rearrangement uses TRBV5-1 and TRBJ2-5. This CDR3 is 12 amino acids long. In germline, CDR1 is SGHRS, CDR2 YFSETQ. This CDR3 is CASSLETNTQYF.

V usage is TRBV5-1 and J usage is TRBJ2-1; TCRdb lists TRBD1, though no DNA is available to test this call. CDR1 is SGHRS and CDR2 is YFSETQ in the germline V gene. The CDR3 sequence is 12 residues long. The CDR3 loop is CASSLRGDEQFF.

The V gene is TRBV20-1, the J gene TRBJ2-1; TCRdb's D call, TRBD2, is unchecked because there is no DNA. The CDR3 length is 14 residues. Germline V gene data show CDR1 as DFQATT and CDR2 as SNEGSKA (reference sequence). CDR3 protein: CSARAASGIGEQFF.

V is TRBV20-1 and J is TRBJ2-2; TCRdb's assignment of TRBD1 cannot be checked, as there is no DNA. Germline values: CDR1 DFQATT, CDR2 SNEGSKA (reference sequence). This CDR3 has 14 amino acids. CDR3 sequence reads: CSARSGTVTGELFF.

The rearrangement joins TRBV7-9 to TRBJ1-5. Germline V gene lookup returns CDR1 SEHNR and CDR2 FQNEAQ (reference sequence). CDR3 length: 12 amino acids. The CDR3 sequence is CASSPMNQPQHF.

CDR3 sequence: CASSFAGNEQYF. The chain uses TRBV28 and TRBJ2-7; TCRdb's D call, TRBD2, is unchecked because there is no DNA. CDR1 and CDR2 from the germline V gene are MDHEN and SYDVKM. This CDR3 region has 12 residues.

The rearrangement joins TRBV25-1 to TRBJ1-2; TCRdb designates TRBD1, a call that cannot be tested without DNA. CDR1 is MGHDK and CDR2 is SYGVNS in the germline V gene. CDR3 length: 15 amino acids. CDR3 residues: CASSEGTGFNYGYTF.

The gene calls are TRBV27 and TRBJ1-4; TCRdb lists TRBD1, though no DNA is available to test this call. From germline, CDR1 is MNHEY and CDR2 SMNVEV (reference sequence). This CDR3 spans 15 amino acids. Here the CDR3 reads CASSSSGVGDEKLFF.

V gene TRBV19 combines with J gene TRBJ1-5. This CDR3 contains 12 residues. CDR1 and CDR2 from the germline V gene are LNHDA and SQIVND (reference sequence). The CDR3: CASSFLNQPQHF.

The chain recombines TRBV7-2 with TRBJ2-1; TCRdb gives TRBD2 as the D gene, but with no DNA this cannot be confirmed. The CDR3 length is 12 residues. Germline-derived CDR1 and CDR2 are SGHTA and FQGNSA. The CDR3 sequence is CASSLVGHEQFF.